These 11 T cell receptor beta chains were sequenced from one sample in a study of T cells in Graves' hyperthyroidism and ophthalmopathy. RNA transcripts yielded amplified TCR beta CDR3 regions. TCR CDR3 regions were first amplified by RT-PCR with HTBI primers. TCRdb re-called the multiplex PCR reads with MiXCR, one entry per CDR3 protein. The repertoire includes a few hundred thousand distinct CDR3 sequences, around 42% of them detected once, and approximately 8.2% sits in the top ten. Sequences were obtained from peripheral blood or thyroid tissue (not recorded which). The receptors derive from a woman aged 18-35 years with Graves' hyperthyroidism.

A word on this clonotype: It may be a read error: a sequence one base away is much more abundant. V and J are TRBV2 and TRBJ1-4, with TRBD1 matching 8 bases. Germline V gene sequence: CDR1 SNHLY, CDR2 FYNNEI. This CDR3 has 15 residues. CDR3 sequence reads: CAGSDWDRLDEKLFF. The CDR3 DNA reads as TGTGCCGGCAGTGACTGGGACAGGTTGGATGAAAAACTGTTTTTT.

This clonotype was seen only once. The junction and the germline gene differ at one end; a read error may be behind it. V is TRBV10-3 and J is TRBJ2-7, with 10 positions matching TRBD1. The CDR3 covers 14 residues. Germline V gene data show CDR1 as ENHRY and CDR2 as SYGVKD. For the CDR3, the DNA is TGTGCCACCAGTGAGACAGGGGGCAAGGCCGAGCAGTACTTC. It codes for CATSETGGKAEQYF.

This clonotype was seen only a few times. The chain employs TRBV7-9 and TRBJ2-5; possible D gene TRBD2, 5 bases. CDR3 length equals 17 residues. The germline V gene encodes CDR1 SEHNR and CDR2 FQNEAQ (reference sequence). Trimming stripped 1 base from V and 3 bases from J, with 18 bases between. The CDR3 DNA reads as TGTGCCAGCAGCTTAGTCGCCGGAATACGACTAAAAGAGACCCAGTACTTC. Translated, it gives CASSLVAGIRLKETQYF.

Only one count was recorded for this clonotype. The V call is TRBV7-2, the J call TRBJ2-7, with D possibly matching TRBD1 (6 bases). The V end was cut by 5 bases, the J end by 5 bases, with 13 bases between. The germline CDR1 and CDR2 sequences are SGHTA and FQGNSA. The CDR3 totals 13 residues. The CDR3, as DNA: TGTGCCAGCAGCCAGGGACACAGCCACGAGCAGTACTTC. Its translation: CASSQGHSHEQYF.

This clonotype was detected once. The rearrangement uses TRBV2 and TRBJ1-5; the D is unclear. The germline CDR1 and CDR2 sequences are SNHLY and FYNNEI. The CDR3 is 12 amino acids. Trimming pared 5 bases from V and 4 bases from J, leaving 6 bases between. The CDR3: CASSPENQPQHF. The CDR3 region has the DNA TGTGCCAGCAGTCCCGAAAATCAGCCCCAGCATTTT.

The chain links TRBV7-9 to TRBJ1-2; no definite D call. CDR1 and CDR2 from the germline V gene are SEHNR and FQNEAQ (reference sequence). V lost 6 bases to trimming and J lost 1 base, with 15 bases between them. This CDR3 is built from 15 residues. The CDR3 sequence: CASSPDGLINYGYTF. CDR3 DNA: TGTGCCAGCAGTCCCGATGGACTAATTAACTATGGCTACACCTTC.

Regarding this clonotype: With a much larger clone just one base away, this may be a read error. Written as DNA, the CDR3 is TGTGCCAGCAGGGACAGGGGATGTGAAAAACTGTTTTTT. Translated: CASRDRGCEKLFF. The rearrangement joins TRBV7-9 to TRBJ1-4; 9 positions agree with TRBD1. Germline V gives CDR1 SEHNR, CDR2 FQNEAQ (reference sequence). The CDR3 is made up of 13 amino acids. V shed 6 bases, J shed 7 bases, and the junction held 3 bases outside the gene matches.

The sample holds one count of this clonotype. The chain has TRBV6-5 and TRBJ2-7; 10 nucleotides line up with TRBD2. CDR3 length: 18 amino acids. Unmatched junction bases numbered 11, after V lost 1 base and J lost 2 bases. Germline V lookup: CDR1 MNHEY, CDR2 SVGAGI. CDR3 DNA: TGTGCCAGCAGTTACTTGGATCTAGCGGGAGTTCTACCCTACGAGCAGTACTTC. Protein product: CASSYLDLAGVLPYEQYF.

The V and J genes are TRBV10-3 and TRBJ1-5; 11 positions match TRBD1. J was trimmed by 3 bases and V by 11 bases; bases with no gene match: 3. The CDR3 loop spans 13 amino acids. Germline CDR1 reads ENHRY; CDR2 reads SYGVKD. Here the CDR3 DNA reads TGTGCCTGGACAGGGGGCTACAATCAGCCCCAGCATTTT. This gives the protein CAWTGGYNQPQHF.

V is TRBV7-9 and J is TRBJ2-7; D tentatively fits TRBD1 or TRBD2 (5 bases each). Germline lookup yields CDR1 SEHNR and CDR2 FQNEAQ (reference sequence). V was shortened by 5 bases and J by 7 bases, with 21 bases between the two germline ends. This CDR3 is built from 15 residues. DNA of the CDR3: TGTGCCAGCAGCAAAGCCGGGACCCTGGAAGAAGAGCAGTACTTC. It encodes CASSKAGTLEEEQYF.

This chain uses TRBV29-1 with TRBJ2-6; 9 bases match TRBD1. The CDR3 runs 16 residues. Germline CDR1 reads SQVTM; CDR2 reads ANQGSEA. V shed 7 bases and J 0 bases; nucleotides not matched to a gene: 7. The CDR3 loop reads CSATGTGNSGANVLTF. As DNA, the CDR3 is TGCAGCGCTACCGGGACAGGGAACTCTGGGGCCAACGTCCTGACTTTC.